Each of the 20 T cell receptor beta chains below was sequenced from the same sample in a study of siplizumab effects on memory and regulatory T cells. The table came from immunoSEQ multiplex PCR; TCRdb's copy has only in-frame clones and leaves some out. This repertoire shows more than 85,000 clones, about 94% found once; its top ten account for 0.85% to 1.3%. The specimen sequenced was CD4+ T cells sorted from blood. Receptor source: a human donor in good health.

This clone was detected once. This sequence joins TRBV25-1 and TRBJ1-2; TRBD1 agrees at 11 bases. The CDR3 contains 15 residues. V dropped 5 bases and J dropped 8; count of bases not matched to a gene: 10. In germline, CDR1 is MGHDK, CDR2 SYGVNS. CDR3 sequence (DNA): TGTGCCAGCAGTATCCCCGGACAGGGGGCGCGGGGCTACACCTTC. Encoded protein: CASSIPGQGARGYTF.

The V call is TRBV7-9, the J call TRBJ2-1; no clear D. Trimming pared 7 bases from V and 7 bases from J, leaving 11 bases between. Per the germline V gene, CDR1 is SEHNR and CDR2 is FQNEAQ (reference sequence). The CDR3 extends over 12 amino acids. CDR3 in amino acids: CASTYTKNEQFF. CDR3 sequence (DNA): TGTGCCAGCACCTATACTAAAAATGAGCAGTTCTTC. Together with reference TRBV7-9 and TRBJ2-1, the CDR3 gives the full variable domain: DTGVSQNPRHKITKRGQNVTFRCDPISEHNRLYWYRQTLGQGPEFLTYFQNEAQLEKSRLLSDRFSAERPKGSFSTLEIQRTEQGDSAMYLCASTYTKNEQFFGPGTRLTVL.

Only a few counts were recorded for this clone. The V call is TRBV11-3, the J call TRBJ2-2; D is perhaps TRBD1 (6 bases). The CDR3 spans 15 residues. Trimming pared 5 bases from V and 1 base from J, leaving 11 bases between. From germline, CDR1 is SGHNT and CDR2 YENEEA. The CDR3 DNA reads TGTGCCAGCAGCGCTTCGACAGGGAACACCGGGGAGCTGTTTTTT. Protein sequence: CASSASTGNTGELFF.

The CDR3 DNA reads as TGTGCCAGCAGCTTAGCTGGGATGAACACTGAAGCTTTCTTT. This encodes CASSLAGMNTEAFF. The genes are TRBV7-8 and TRBJ1-1; no clear D. Trimming took off 0 bases at V and 0 bases at J, with 5 bases between the two ends. CDR3 length: 14 residues. Germline V gives CDR1 SGHVS, CDR2 FQNEAQ.

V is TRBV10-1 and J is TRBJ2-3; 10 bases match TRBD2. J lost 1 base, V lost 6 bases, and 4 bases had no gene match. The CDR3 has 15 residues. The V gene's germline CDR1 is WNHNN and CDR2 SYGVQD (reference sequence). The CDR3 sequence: CASSTGTSGTDTQYF. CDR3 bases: TGCGCCAGCAGCACCGGGACTAGCGGCACAGATACGCAGTATTTT.

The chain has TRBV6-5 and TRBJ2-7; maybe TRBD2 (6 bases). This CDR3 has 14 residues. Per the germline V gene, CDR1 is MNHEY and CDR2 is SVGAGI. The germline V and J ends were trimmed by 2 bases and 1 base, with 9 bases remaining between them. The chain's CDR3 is CASSYRGRSYEQYF. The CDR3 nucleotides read TGTGCCAGCAGTTACCGGGGGAGATCCTACGAGCAGTACTTC.

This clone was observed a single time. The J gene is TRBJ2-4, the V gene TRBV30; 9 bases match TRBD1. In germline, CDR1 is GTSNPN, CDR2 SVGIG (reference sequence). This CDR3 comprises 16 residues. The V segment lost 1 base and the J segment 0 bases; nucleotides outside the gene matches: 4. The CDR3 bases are TGTGCCTGGAGTGGGGGGGACAGGGAAGCCAAAAACATTCAGTACTTC. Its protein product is CAWSGGDREAKNIQYF.

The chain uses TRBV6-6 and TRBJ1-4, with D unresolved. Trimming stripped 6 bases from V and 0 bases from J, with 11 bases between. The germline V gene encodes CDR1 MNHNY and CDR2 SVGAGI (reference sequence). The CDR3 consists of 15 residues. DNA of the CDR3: TGTGCCAGCAGGTTTACTTCTGCAACTAATGAAAAACTGTTTTTT. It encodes CASRFTSATNEKLFF.

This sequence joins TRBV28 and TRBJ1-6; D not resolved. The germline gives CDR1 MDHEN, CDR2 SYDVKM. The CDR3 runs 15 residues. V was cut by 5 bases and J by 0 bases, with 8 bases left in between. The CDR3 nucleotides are TGTGCCAGCAGTCCCTTTAGCTCCTATAATTCACCCCTCCACTTT. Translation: CASSPFSSYNSPLHF.

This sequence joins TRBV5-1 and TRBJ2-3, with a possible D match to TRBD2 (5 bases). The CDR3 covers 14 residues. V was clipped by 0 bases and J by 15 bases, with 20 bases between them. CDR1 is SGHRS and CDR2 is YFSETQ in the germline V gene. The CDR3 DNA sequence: TGCGCCAGCAGCTTGGAGTCTGCCAGCGGACCGGTTTATTTT. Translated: CASSLESASGPVYF.

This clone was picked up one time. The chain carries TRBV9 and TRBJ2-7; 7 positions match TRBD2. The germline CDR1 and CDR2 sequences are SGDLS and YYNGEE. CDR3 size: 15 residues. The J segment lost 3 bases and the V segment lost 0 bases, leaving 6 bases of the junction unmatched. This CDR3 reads CASSVVRAGIYEQYF. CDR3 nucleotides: TGTGCCAGCAGCGTAGTTCGAGCGGGAATCTACGAGCAGTACTTC.

The CDR3 DNA reads TGTGCCAGCTCACCAAGGAGTTTAGGTAATGAGCAGTTCTTC. Protein sequence: CASSPRSLGNEQFF. The rearrangement links TRBV18 to TRBJ2-1; D is unclear. V was trimmed by 2 bases and J by 7 bases, leaving 12 bases between them. CDR1 KGHSH and CDR2 LQKENI come from the germline V gene. The CDR3 has 14 amino acids.

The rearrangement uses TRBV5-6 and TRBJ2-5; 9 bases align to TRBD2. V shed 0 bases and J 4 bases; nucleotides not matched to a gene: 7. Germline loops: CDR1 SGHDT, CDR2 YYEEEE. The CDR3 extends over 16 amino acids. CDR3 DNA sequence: TGTGCCAGCAGCTTGGACTGGCGGGAGGGCCGAGAGACCCAGTACTTC. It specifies CASSLDWREGRETQYF.

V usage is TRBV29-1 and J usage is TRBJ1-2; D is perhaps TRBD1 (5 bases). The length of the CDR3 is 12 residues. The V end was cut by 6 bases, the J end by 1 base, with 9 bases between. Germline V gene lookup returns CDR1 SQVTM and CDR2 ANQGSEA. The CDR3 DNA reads TGCAGCGTCGCCGACAGTAACTATGGCTACACCTTC. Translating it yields CSVADSNYGYTF. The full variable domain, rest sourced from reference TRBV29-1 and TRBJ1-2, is SAVISQKPSRDICQRGTSLTIQCQVDSQVTMMFWYRQQPGQSLTLIATANQGSEATYESGFVIDKFPISRPNLTFSTLTVSNMSPEDSSIYLCSVADSNYGYTFGSGTRLTVV.

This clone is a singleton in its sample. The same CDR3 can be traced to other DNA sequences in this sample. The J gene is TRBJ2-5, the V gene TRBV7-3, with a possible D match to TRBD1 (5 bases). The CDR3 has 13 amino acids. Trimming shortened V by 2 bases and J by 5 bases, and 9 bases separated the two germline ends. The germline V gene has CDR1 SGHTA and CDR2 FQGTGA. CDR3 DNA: TGTGCCAGCAGCTTAGGTCCAGGGGAGACCCAGTACTTC. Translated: CASSLGPGETQYF.

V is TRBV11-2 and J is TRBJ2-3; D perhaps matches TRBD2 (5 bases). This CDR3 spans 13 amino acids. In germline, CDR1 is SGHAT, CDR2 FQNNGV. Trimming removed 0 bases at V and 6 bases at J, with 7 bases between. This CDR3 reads CASSLDIADTQYF. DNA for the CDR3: TGTGCCAGCAGCTTAGATATAGCGGATACGCAGTATTTT.

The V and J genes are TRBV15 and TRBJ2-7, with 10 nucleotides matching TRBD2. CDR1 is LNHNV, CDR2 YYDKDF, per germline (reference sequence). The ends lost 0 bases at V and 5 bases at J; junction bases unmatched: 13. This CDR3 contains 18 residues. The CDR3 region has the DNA TGTGCCACCAGCAGAGATTTCCGGCTAGCGGGAGTAAGTCACGAGCAGTACTTC. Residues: CATSRDFRLAGVSHEQYF.

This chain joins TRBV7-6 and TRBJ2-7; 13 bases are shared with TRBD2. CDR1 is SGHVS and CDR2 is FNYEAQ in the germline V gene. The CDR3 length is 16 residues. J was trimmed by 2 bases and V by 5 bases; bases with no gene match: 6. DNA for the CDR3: TGTGCCAGCAGCACTAGCGGGAGGGCCGCTCCCTACGAGCAGTACTTC. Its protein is CASSTSGRAAPYEQYF. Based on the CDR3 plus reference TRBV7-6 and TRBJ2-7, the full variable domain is GAGVSQSPRYKVTKRGQDVALRCDPISGHVSLYWYRQALGQGPEFLTYFNYEAQQDKSGLPNDRFSAERPEGSISTLTIQRTEQRDSAMYRCASSTSGRAAPYEQYFGPGTRLTVT.

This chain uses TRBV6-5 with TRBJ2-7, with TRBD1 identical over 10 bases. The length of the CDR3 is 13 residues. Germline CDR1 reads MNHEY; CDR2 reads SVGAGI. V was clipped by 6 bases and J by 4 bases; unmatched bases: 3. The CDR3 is CASRRTGGYEQYF. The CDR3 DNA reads TGTGCCAGCAGGAGGACAGGGGGGTACGAGCAGTACTTC.

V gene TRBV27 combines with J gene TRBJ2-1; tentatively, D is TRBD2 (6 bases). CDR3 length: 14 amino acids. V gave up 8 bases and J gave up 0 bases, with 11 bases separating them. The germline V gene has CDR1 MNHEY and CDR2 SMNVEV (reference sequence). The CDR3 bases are TGTGCCAGCGGGACTTTTGGCTCCTACAATGAGCAGTTCTTC. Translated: CASGTFGSYNEQFF.